The rows below give T cell receptor beta chains drawn from one sample of a study of cytomegalovirus exposure and HLA in healthy donors. TCRdb's table, derived via immunoSEQ multiplex PCR, lists solely in-frame clones and lacks some. The sample shows 270,000 or so clones, around 90% of them seen only once. The specimen sequenced was PBMCs. The receptors stem from a girl aged 2 to 10 in good health and CMV-seronegative. Both conserved end residues are trimmed from each CDR3. The order of the fields is V gene, CDR3 protein.

TRBV5-4,ASNDRGNTEAF
TRBV18,ASSPIPPTGEGGYT
TRBV7-2,ASTSTGVGYGYT
TRBV27,ASSPLAGASYNEQF
TRBV6-1,ASGWGRAYEQY
TRBV10-1,ASSGVARTDTQY
TRBV6-6,ASSRLAGGGYEQY
TRBV9,ASSVAGVGEQY
TRBV5-1,ASSLFQDSSYEQY
TRBV11-2,ASSPLPVSGNTIY
TRBV6-4,ASSTLAGDPYNEQF
TRBV10-1,ASSAGVSQPQH
TRBV5-6,ASSLNREMSEQF
TRBV7-2,ASSPLPGLAGILAYEQY
TRBV11-3,ASSLRSGAHNEQF
TRBV5-1,ASSFSAPLYEQY
TRBV6-5,ASSPRTNTGELF
TRBV6-5,ASSPSWDGRSGYT
TRBV4-1,ASSPATIAGGPYNEQF
TRBV30,AWSKQRVDEKLF
TRBV6-1,ASRTSGYREKLF
TRBV27,ASSRGQGNMNEQF
TRBV6-5,ASTPGGGNTIY
TRBV27,ASSLGGPGTEAF
TRBV2,ASSEAGPVSGYT
TRBV6-6,ASSYGGAPYSEAF
TRBV6-5,ASSSDRRTDTQY
TRBV2,ASMRGLTENTGELF
TRBV7-6,ASSYWTSGFGETQY
TRBV5-1,ASSLERRASGGPDEQF
TRBV29-1,SVEDRKGAGYGYT
TRBV5-6,ASSLAGRDRAYGYT
TRBV13,ASSLGLSFDNQY
TRBV30,AWSVGDRDTDTQY
TRBV7-3,ASSLNPRQGREAF